The 17 T cell receptor beta chains below all came from one sample that was sequenced in a study of blood T cells in healthy people across ages. A second PCR, run for roughly 7 to 12 cycles, used a sample-barcoded 5' primer plus a J-beta primer mix. TCRdb re-called the 5' RACE reads with MiXCR, one entry per CDR3 protein. The data hold about 1,800,000 distinct CDR3 sequences, with about 30% observed a single time. The sample was blood. The receptors originated from a woman under 40 in good health.

This clonotype has just a few counts. This chain connects TRBV11-2 to TRBJ2-7; D not resolved. This CDR3 region has 14 residues. In germline, CDR1 is SGHAT, CDR2 FQNNGV. V gave up 4 bases and J gave up 2 bases, with 12 bases separating them. The CDR3 is CASSSSTYPYEQYF. As DNA, the CDR3 is TGTGCCAGCAGCTCTTCGACATATCCCTACGAGCAGTACTTC.

In this sample, this clonotype turned up a few times. The chain is built from TRBV27 and TRBJ2-7; either TRBD1 or TRBD2 may fit D (5 bases each). The CDR3 totals 13 residues. The V and J ends lost 11 bases and 0 bases respectively, with 14 bases between them. The germline V gene encodes CDR1 MNHEY and CDR2 SMNVEV (reference sequence). CDR3 sequence reads: CAAKGRISYEQYF. In DNA form, the CDR3 reads TGTGCCGCTAAGGGACGAATCTCCTACGAGCAGTACTTC.

This clonotype has only one observation. The V call is TRBV10-3, the J call TRBJ2-5; 14 nucleotides align to TRBD2. The tail of the sequence fits TRBJ2-7 better, so the J call may be wrong. Germline V gene sequence: CDR1 ENHRY, CDR2 SYGVKD. The CDR3 is 15 residues long. The CDR3 nucleotides read TGTGCCATCAGTGAAGGACTAGCGGGAGGAGGCGAGCAGTACTTC. Its translation is CAISEGLAGGGEQYF.

The chain has TRBV20-1 and TRBJ1-1; a weak D match, TRBD1 (6 bases). With 1 base removed from V and 3 bases from J, the gap between germline ends came to 15 bases. The CDR3 sequence is 15 residues long. Per the germline V gene, CDR1 is DFQATT and CDR2 is SNEGSKA (reference sequence). The CDR3 nucleotides are TGCAGTGCTAGAGTCCATAGGGGGACGGACACTGAAGCTTTCTTT. Translated, it gives CSARVHRGTDTEAFF.

This clonotype has only a few counts. The genes are TRBV14 and TRBJ1-4; D is unclear. The CDR3 sequence is 15 residues long. V was pared by 2 bases and J by 8 bases, with 15 bases between. CDR1 and CDR2 (germline): SGHDN, FVKESK. This CDR3 reads CASSQRHRHKEKLFF. DNA of the CDR3: TGTGCCAGCAGCCAAAGGCACCGCCATAAGGAAAAACTGTTTTTT.

This sequence joins TRBV12-5 and TRBJ2-1; TRBD2 aligns across 13 bases. The CDR3 runs to 17 residues. CDR1 and CDR2 from the germline V gene are LGHNT and FRNRAP. The trim removed 1 base at V and 7 bases at J, leaving 7 bases unmatched. CDR3 in DNA: TGTGCTAGTGGTTTGGCCGGGACTAGCGGGATGAGTAATGAGCAGTTCTTC. This gives the protein CASGLAGTSGMSNEQFF.

About this clonotype itself: The conserved phenylalanine or tryptophan is not found at the CDR3 terminus, so this likely reflects a read error. This chain connects TRBV2 to TRBJ2-7; weak D call: TRBD1 (6 bases). This CDR3 has 12 residues. V was trimmed by 6 bases and J by 5 bases, leaving 11 bases between them. The germline CDR1 and CDR2 sequences are SNHLY and FYNNEI. The CDR3 DNA sequence: TGTGCCAGCAGCAGGGACATCCACGAGCAGTACTTA. This codes for CASSRDIHEQYL.

V is TRBV6-1 and J is TRBJ2-5, with 13 bases aligning to TRBD2. V lost 4 bases and J lost 11; bases outside the gene matches: 16. The germline V gene has CDR1 MNHNS and CDR2 SASEGT. There are 17 residues in the CDR3. For the CDR3, the DNA is TGTGCCAGCAGTGCCCAACTAGCGGGAGGGCTGTACAATGAGCAGTACTTC. This codes for CASSAQLAGGLYNEQYF.

This clonotype was recorded a few times. The chain uses TRBV12-3 or TRBV12-4 and TRBJ2-2; tentative D call: TRBD2 (5 bases). This CDR3 is 17 amino acids long. The ends were cut back, 5 bases at V and 4 bases at J, with 20 bases in the middle. The chain's CDR3 is CASSPLLALAPTGELFF. In DNA form, the CDR3 reads TGTGCCAGCAGTCCCCTTCTAGCCCTCGCCCCCACCGGGGAGCTGTTTTTT.

The rearrangement links TRBV3-1 to TRBJ1-5, with D unresolved. The germline V gene encodes CDR1 LGHDT and CDR2 YNNKEL (reference sequence). There are 15 residues in the CDR3. The germline V and J ends were trimmed by 6 bases and 5 bases, with 17 bases remaining between them. This CDR3 is CASSRADNPDQPQHF. The CDR3 region has the DNA TGTGCCAGCAGTCGGGCCGACAACCCCGATCAGCCCCAGCATTTT.

This clonotype was observed a few times. V and J are TRBV10-3 and TRBJ1-4, with D possibly being TRBD1 (6 bases). The V gene's germline CDR1 is ENHRY and CDR2 SYGVKD. The CDR3 covers 13 residues. V was clipped by 7 bases and J by 4 bases, with 10 bases between them. This chain's CDR3 is CAINQGHNEKLFF. In nucleotides, the CDR3 is TGTGCCATCAACCAGGGACATAATGAAAAACTGTTTTTT.

This clonotype was detected many times. This chain uses TRBV29-1 with TRBJ2-7, with D possibly being TRBD1 (6 bases). The CDR3 sequence is 12 residues long. The V gene's germline CDR1 is SQVTM and CDR2 ANQGSEA. V was shortened by 5 bases and J by 6 bases, with 14 bases between the two germline ends. In nucleotides, the CDR3 is TGCAGCGTTCCAGGGGTCAGGGCCGAGCAGTACTTC. Residues: CSVPGVRAEQYF.

This clonotype was counted between two and nine times. This CDR3 is CASTLITLDTGELFF. CDR3 in DNA: TGTGCCAGCACCTTGATTACATTGGACACCGGGGAGCTGTTTTTT. The chain recombines TRBV7-9 with TRBJ2-2, with D unresolved. Trimming shortened V by 7 bases and J by 3 bases, and 15 bases separated the two germline ends. The CDR3 loop spans 15 amino acids. Germline CDR1 and CDR2: SEHNR and FQNEAQ (reference sequence). Full variable domain (outside the CDR3, taken from reference TRBV7-9 and TRBJ2-2): DTGVSQNPRHKITKRGQNVTFRCDPISEHNRLYWYRQTLGQGPEFLTYFQNEAQLEKSRLLSDRFSAERPKGSFSTLEIQRTEQGDSAMYLCASTLITLDTGELFFGEGSRLTVL.

The chain is built from TRBV6-2 or TRBV6-3 and TRBJ2-4; 7 positions match TRBD2. The germline CDR1 and CDR2 sequences are MNHEY and SVGEGT. This CDR3 region has 14 residues. The V segment lost 4 bases and the J segment 13 bases; nucleotides outside the gene matches: 13. The CDR3 here is CASSLAGVYNEQYF. The CDR3 DNA is TGTGCCAGCAGTTTGGCGGGGGTGTACAATGAGCAGTACTTC.

The chain links TRBV6-5 to TRBJ1-3; the D is unclear. The CDR3 is 15 amino acids. Between the trimmed V and J ends, which lost 4 bases and 0 bases, there was a span of 10 bases. Germline lookup yields CDR1 MNHEY and CDR2 SVGAGI. The CDR3 sequence: CASSSTTSSGNTIYF. DNA for the CDR3: TGTGCCAGCAGTTCTACCACGAGCTCTGGAAACACCATATATTTT.

The J gene is TRBJ2-3, the V gene TRBV29-1; D remains unclear. The germline gives CDR1 SQVTM, CDR2 ANQGSEA. The CDR3 runs 13 residues. The ends were cut back, 4 bases at V and 4 bases at J, with 12 bases in the middle. DNA for the CDR3: TGCAGCGTTGGGACGGTGGGCGCAGATACGCAGTATTTT. It codes for CSVGTVGADTQYF.

This clonotype was recorded a few times. This sequence joins TRBV7-2 and TRBJ1-5; 8 nucleotides align to TRBD1. Germline V lookup: CDR1 SGHTA, CDR2 FQGNSA. CDR3 length: 15 residues. V trimming: 6 bases; J trimming: 5 bases; junction bases outside the gene matches: 9. The CDR3 loop reads CASRPTGGKDQPQHF. The CDR3, as DNA: TGTGCCAGCAGGCCAACAGGGGGTAAGGATCAGCCCCAGCATTTT.